Listed here are 11 T cell receptor beta chains from one sample, sequenced in a study of blood T cell repertoires in COVID-19. The method was immunoSEQ multiplex PCR; TCRdb's version includes in-frame clones alone and lacks a portion of them. The sample contains some 200,000 clones, more than 80% of which appear only once. Sequenced sample: PBMCs or T cells enriched from blood (not recorded which). These receptors were obtained from a woman under 30 in a cohort exposed to, infected with or recovered from COVID-19 (not recorded which).

CDR3 region: CASSQVADGTYEQYF. CDR3 DNA: TGCGCCAGCAGCCAAGTAGCTGACGGGACTTACGAGCAGTACTTC. The genes are TRBV4-1 and TRBJ2-7; D may be TRBD2 (6 bases). Looked up from germline, CDR1 is MGHRA and CDR2 is YSYEKL. The CDR3 length is 15 residues. The V gene lost 1 base and the J gene lost 4 bases, with 14 bases spanning the gap.

This sequence joins TRBV15 and TRBJ2-7; no clear D. CDR3 length: 12 amino acids. The germline V and J ends were trimmed by 1 base and 6 bases, with 7 bases remaining between them. Per the germline V gene, CDR1 is LNHNV and CDR2 is YYDKDF (reference sequence). For the CDR3, the DNA is TGTGCCACCAGCAGAGCCCGAGGCGAGCAGTACTTC. Amino acid sequence: CATSRARGEQYF.

This chain uses TRBV4-1 with TRBJ2-7, with TRBD1 identical over 7 bases. CDR1 MGHRA and CDR2 YSYEKL come from the germline V gene. This CDR3 has 15 residues. V lost 1 base, J lost 4 bases, and 7 bases stayed unmatched. CDR3 bases: TGCGCCAGCAGCCAAGGAGACAGGGTGGAGTACGAGCAGTACTTC. This encodes CASSQGDRVEYEQYF.

The J gene is TRBJ2-7, the V gene TRBV2; possibly TRBD1 for D (5 bases). V was clipped by 6 bases and J by 4 bases, with 28 bases between them. CDR1 SNHLY and CDR2 FYNNEI come from the germline V gene. CDR3 size: 18 residues. The CDR3 protein is CASSNTHPQGTVWYEQYF. CDR3 bases: TGTGCCAGCAGCAATACTCACCCGCAGGGAACCGTCTGGTACGAGCAGTACTTC. Full variable domain (remainder filled in from reference TRBV2 and TRBJ2-7): EPEVTQTPSHQVTQMGQEVILRCVPISNHLYFYWYRQILGQKVEFLVSFYNNEISEKSEIFDDQFSVERPDGSNFTLKIRSTKLEDSAMYFCASSNTHPQGTVWYEQYFGPGTRLTVT.

The chain joins TRBV6-5 to TRBJ1-1, with D perhaps matching TRBD1 (5 bases). CDR3 length equals 14 residues. Germline CDR1 reads MNHEY; CDR2 reads SVGAGI. Trimming pared 10 bases from V and 5 bases from J, leaving 20 bases between. CDR3 in amino acids: CATLSSGGGTEAFF. The CDR3 DNA is TGTGCCACTTTATCGTCCGGGGGGGGTACTGAAGCTTTCTTT.

J is TRBJ2-7 and V is TRBV7-8, with 13 bases fitting TRBD2. The V gene end was trimmed by 4 bases and the J gene end by 2 bases; junction bases not matched to a gene: 2. This CDR3 is built from 15 residues. Germline loops: CDR1 SGHVS, CDR2 FQNEAQ. CDR3 DNA: TGTGCCAGCAGCTCCGGGACTAGCGGGACCTACGAGCAGTACTTC. The encoded protein is CASSSGTSGTYEQYF.

This chain links TRBV30 with TRBJ1-5, with 8 positions matching TRBD1. V shed 3 bases and J 7 bases; nucleotides not matched to a gene: 8. This CDR3 comprises 14 residues. In germline, CDR1 is GTSNPN, CDR2 SVGIG (reference sequence). CDR3 DNA: TGTGCCTGGAGCTCCGGACAGGGAGGCCAGCCCCAGCATTTT. It yields the protein CAWSSGQGGQPQHF.

This clone is a singleton in its sample. The chain has TRBV6-2 or TRBV6-3 and TRBJ2-7; maybe TRBD1 (6 bases). The CDR3 loop spans 16 amino acids. CDR1 is MNHEY and CDR2 is SVGEGT in the germline V gene. The V and J ends lost 3 bases and 0 bases respectively, with 15 bases between them. The CDR3, as DNA: TGTGCCAGCAGTTATCTTCTACAGGGAAGCTCCTACGAGCAGTACTTC. Residues: CASSYLLQGSSYEQYF.

The chain links TRBV5-6 to TRBJ2-3; D uncertain. V was trimmed by 0 bases and J by 1 base, leaving 9 bases between them. The germline gives CDR1 SGHDT, CDR2 YYEEEE. This CDR3 has 15 residues. The CDR3, as DNA: TGTGCCAGCAGCTTGGCTACTCTGGGCACAGATACGCAGTATTTT. This sequence encodes CASSLATLGTDTQYF.

The rearrangement uses TRBV7-2 and TRBJ1-2; the D is unclear. With 5 bases removed from V and 4 bases from J, the gap between germline ends came to 29 bases. CDR3 length: 19 residues. Germline V gene lookup returns CDR1 SGHTA and CDR2 FQGNSA. As DNA, the CDR3 is TGTGCCAGCAGCCAAGGAGGTGGTCCGCGCGCCGCAGCTGGCTATGGCTACACCTTC. Translated, it gives CASSQGGGPRAAAGYGYTF.

The V gene is TRBV9, the J gene TRBJ2-3; perhaps TRBD1 as D (7 bases). This CDR3 has 14 residues. V was cut by 0 bases and J by 8 bases, with 13 bases left in between. Germline-derived CDR1 and CDR2 are SGDLS and YYNGEE. The CDR3 sequence: CASSVGAQGGTQYF. DNA of the CDR3: TGTGCCAGCAGCGTAGGGGCCCAGGGGGGTACGCAGTATTTT.